The present T cell receptor (beta chain) was sequenced within a study of blood T cell repertoires in COVID-19. For the study at large: The samples span acute and convalescent COVID-19 from the United States, Italy and Spain.

The ends lost 4 bases at V and 1 base at J; junction bases unmatched: 2. Germline V gene data show CDR1 as SGHKS and CDR2 as YYEKEE (reference sequence). This CDR3 is 14 amino acids long. Generated by immunoSEQ multiplex PCR, the TCRdb table keeps only in-frame clones and is missing some. Seen here are about 250,000 clones, roughly 80% observed once, and the top ten hold approximately 15%. The sequenced material came from peripheral blood. The TCR originated in a person aged 70 to 85 with COVID-19, enrolled during active disease. The gene calls are TRBV5-5 and TRBJ1-1, with 9 positions matching TRBD1. CDR3 bases: TGTGCCAGCAGCCGGGGACAGGGGAACACTGAAGCTTTCTTT. Amino acids: CASSRGQGNTEAFF.